This T cell receptor (beta chain) was recorded in a study of T and B cells in COVID-19 patients (dated by TCRdb to 2019 to 2021). Some background on the complete study: In this study, adaptive immunity was profiled in COVID-19 patients who either had active infection or had recovered, using TRB and IGH repertoire sequencing of peripheral blood. A recovered cohort was made up of more than 15 patients contributing 20 samples, mostly after mild to moderate COVID-19 managed as outpatients. Patients in the recovered cohort had a median age of around 34 years, compared with 55 to 85 years for patients in the active-infection cohort. Critical illness requiring mechanical ventilation or ECMO was present in most of the roughly 20 patients in the active-infection cohort. Comorbidities linked to unfavorable COVID-19 outcome were present in about 90% of the 20 patients in the active-infection cohort. The TCR and BCR sequence repository comprised 30 to 40 patients and under 75 time points, with over 7 million TCR sequences analysed. Because samples were available both during active disease and after recovery, a couple of patients were counted in both the recovered and the active cohorts. An age-matched reference group of roughly 39 healthy donors negative for COVID-19 antibodies was used as the comparison for repertoire analyses. As many as 9 follow-up blood samples were taken per patient, and some of the samples covered different disease stages within the same individual.

Study-wide findings and limitations: The cohort was judged too small for assessing how HLA contributes to COVID-19 susceptibility or severity. The recovered cohort had approximately 2,200 exclusive TCR clusters, including around 30 low-pGen clusters. Few blood samples were available from mildly ill patients while symptoms were present or from severe cases at early time points. Specific T cell subsets (CD4+/Treg/CD8+) and sorted SARS-CoV-2-responsive or tetramer+ T cells had not yet been sequenced, and the corresponding sequencing experiments were ongoing. In active COVID-19, TRB repertoires were highly clonal, while at recovery, diversity and richness increased above the levels seen in healthy donors. Strongly skewed TRBV/TRBJ gene usage was reported in patients with COVID-19. The reported TCR clusters were stated to require prospective validation before clinical use.

Based on its abundance in the sample, this clonotype is medium-sized (0.01 to 0.1%). Its antigen remains unidentified. Per-base qualities were not stored, and no clone one base away is much larger. The cysteine opens and the phenylalanine closes a CDR3 of 14 amino acids. The only DNA kept is the CDR3, 42 bases in frame from the first base. The germline V gene (reference sequence) supplies CDR1 DFQATT and CDR2 SNEGSKA. From V the trimming removes 3 bases and from J it removes 6 bases, while the gene matches leave 8 bases of the junction unaccounted for. Instrument used: Illumina MiSeq. TRB rearrangements were amplified by multiplex PCR with BIOMED2 TRB-A/B primer pools. Illumina-compatible adapters and 7-nucleotide sample barcodes were attached to the amplicons through two consecutive PCRs. Phusion HS II polymerase was used for all library PCRs. The amplicons were purified from gel with the NucleoSpin Gel and PCR Clean-up kit, measured on Qubit, and combined at 4 to 5 nM. Before Illumina next-generation sequencing, the quality of the amplicon pool was assessed on an Agilent 2100 Bioanalyzer. In the original analysis: Annotation of TRB rearrangements was performed with MiXCR 3.0.8 using the default MiXCR reference library. Sequences with fewer than 2 reads and non-productive reads were filtered out, and every unique CDR3 nucleotide sequence was treated as a single clone. Clonality, diversity, richness and V-J gene usage were calculated in R 3.5.1. TCR clustering by CDR3 similarity used GLIPH2, with generation probabilities calculated by OLGA. GLIPH2 clusters were kept only when the clusters contained at least four unique TCR clonotypes present in at least three individuals. Using fastp trimming at Q25 and MiXCR clonotype assembly, TCRdb reanalyzed the public sequencing data and kept in-frame beta chains. For every CDR3 protein sequence, its rows merge into one entry that carries the most common genes and DNA. The V and J calls and clone size come from TCRdb's table, not from the authors' own analysis. For this sample the table gives around 9,000 distinct CDR3 sequences, of which 25% to 40% were detected only once. Clones ranked in the top ten supply approximately 23% of the sample.

TRB repertoires were amplified from approximately 250-500 ng of genomic DNA extracted from blood. This chain is built from TRBV20-1 and TRBJ2-3, and 8 bases in between align with TRBD2. The origin of this receptor is a human donor who had recovered from COVID-19. Sequenced: blood. The encoded CDR3 is CSASASGGVDTQYF. Read as DNA, the sequence is TGCAGTGCTAGTGCAAGCGGGGGCGTGGATACGCAGTATTTT.